Here is one TCR beta chain with its context. Germline V gene sequence: CDR1 ENHRY, CDR2 SYGVKD. This CDR3 has 14 residues. Trimming left V 11 bases short and J 7 bases short, with 21 bases between. This sample was taken from a study of blood T cell repertoires in COVID-19. Assay: immunoSEQ multiplex PCR; the TCRdb copy retains only in-frame clones and omits some. The data show some 120,000 clones, with 65% to 85% seen just once and roughly 0.89% held by the top ten. This receptor was obtained from a woman in her 70s with acute or convalescent COVID-19. Material for sequencing was peripheral blood. The genes are TRBV10-3 and TRBJ2-1; D possibly corresponds to TRBD1 (6 bases). CDR3 amino acids: CASAEGGVGNEQFF. CDR3 bases: TGTGCCTCGGCGGAAGGGGGAGTAGGGAATGAGCAGTTCTTC.